The T cell receptor (beta chain) described here comes from a study of blood T cell repertoires in COVID-19. Study at large: The United States, Italy and Spain supplied acute and convalescent COVID-19 samples. Sources were T cells, B-cell-depleted T cells, or PBMCs; the material itself was cDNA or gDNA.

The CDR3 loop spans 12 amino acids. Trimming took off 5 bases at V and 5 bases at J, with 9 bases between the two ends. Per the germline V gene, CDR1 is SEHNR and CDR2 is FQNEAQ (reference sequence). In the original workflow: Estimates of nucleated cell counts were drawn from the amplification of reference gene primers. Assay: immunoSEQ multiplex PCR; the TCRdb copy retains only in-frame clones and omits some. V and J calls and clone size follow that table, whereas D and trimming were derived from the DNA. The sample lists tens of thousands of clones, more than 75% occurring once. The sequence was obtained from a woman of 80 years or more with acute or convalescent COVID-19. This chain joins TRBV7-9 and TRBJ1-2, with D hard to call. The sequenced material came from peripheral blood. CDR3 protein: CASSPREYGYTF. In DNA, the CDR3 is TGTGCCAGCAGCCCGAGGGAGTATGGCTACACCTTC.